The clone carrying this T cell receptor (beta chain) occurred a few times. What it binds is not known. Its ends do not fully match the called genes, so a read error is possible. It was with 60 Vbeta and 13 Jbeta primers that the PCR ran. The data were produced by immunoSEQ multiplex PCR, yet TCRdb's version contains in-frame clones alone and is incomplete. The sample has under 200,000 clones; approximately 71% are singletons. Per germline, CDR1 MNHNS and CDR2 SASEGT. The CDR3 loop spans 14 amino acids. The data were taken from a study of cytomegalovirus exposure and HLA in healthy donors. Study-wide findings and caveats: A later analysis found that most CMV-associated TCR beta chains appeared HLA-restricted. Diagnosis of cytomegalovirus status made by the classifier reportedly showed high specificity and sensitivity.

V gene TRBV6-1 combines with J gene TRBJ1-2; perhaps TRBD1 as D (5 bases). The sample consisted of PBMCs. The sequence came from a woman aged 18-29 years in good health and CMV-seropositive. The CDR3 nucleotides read TGTGCCAGCAGGGAAGGACACCTTAACTATGGCTACACCTTC. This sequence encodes CASREGHLNYGYTF.